These 13 T cell receptor beta chains were sequenced from one sample in a study of cytomegalovirus exposure and HLA in healthy donors. 13 Jbeta primers and 60 Vbeta primers were used for the PCR. TCRdb keeps only in-frame clones here, not all; method: immunoSEQ multiplex PCR. Of about 89,000 clones listed, less than 85% are singletons. What was sequenced was PBMCs. Receptors originate from a male donor in good health and CMV-seronegative.

V usage is TRBV5-1 and J usage is TRBJ2-7, with TRBD1 identical over 7 bases. V lost 3 bases and J lost 2; bases outside the gene matches: 5. The CDR3 runs to 14 residues. CDR1 and CDR2 from the germline V gene are SGHRS and YFSETQ. The CDR3 protein is CASSSTGTAYEQYF. The CDR3 bases are TGCGCCAGCAGCTCAACCGGGACAGCCTACGAGCAGTACTTC.

V usage is TRBV7-2 and J usage is TRBJ2-7, with TRBD1 matching 7 bases. Germline CDR1 SGHTA, CDR2 FQGNSA. The CDR3 runs 15 residues. The V gene end was trimmed by 4 bases and the J gene end by 3 bases; junction bases not matched to a gene: 9. As DNA, the CDR3 is TGTGCCAGCAGCTCTCAGACAGGGATTTTCTACGAGCAGTACTTC. Translating it yields CASSSQTGIFYEQYF.

CDR3 amino acids: CATSRGRQTGAYNEQFF. CDR3 coding DNA: TGTGCCACCAGCAGAGGGAGGCAAACCGGGGCCTACAATGAGCAGTTCTTC. The chain is built from TRBV15 and TRBJ2-1, with D tentatively TRBD2 (5 bases). CDR3 size: 17 residues. CDR1 and CDR2 from the germline V gene are LNHNV and YYDKDF (reference sequence). Trimming took off 1 base at V and 2 bases at J, with 15 bases between the two ends.

The chain employs TRBV5-1 and TRBJ1-4; the D gene is possibly TRBD1 (5 bases). Germline V gives CDR1 SGHRS, CDR2 YFSETQ. The CDR3 is made up of 15 amino acids. The germline V and J ends were trimmed by 2 bases and 0 bases, with 8 bases remaining between them. CDR3 nucleotides: TGCGCCAGCAGCTTCGGGGGAGCAACTAATGAAAAACTGTTTTTT. Residues: CASSFGGATNEKLFF.

V and J are TRBV6-1 and TRBJ1-5; D possibly corresponds to TRBD1 (6 bases). The CDR3 is 13 residues long. V shed 6 bases and J shed 6 bases, with 12 bases lying between them. Germline V gives CDR1 MNHNS, CDR2 SASEGT. The CDR3 bases are TGTGCCAGCAGGAGGGGGGGGACTCAGCCCCAGCATTTT. This sequence encodes CASRRGGTQPQHF.

The rearrangement uses TRBV18 and TRBJ2-5; 16 bases fit TRBD2. Germline-derived CDR1 and CDR2 are KGHSH and LQKENI. After removal of 8 bases from V and 5 bases from J, the junction contained 11 bases not matched to a gene. This CDR3 spans 17 amino acids. Written as DNA, the CDR3 is TGTGCCAGCCTACCCGGGACTAGCGGGAGGGCGTTCGAGACCCAGTACTTC. Translated, it gives CASLPGTSGRAFETQYF.

This sequence joins TRBV7-2 and TRBJ2-5; 9 bases align to TRBD2. Unmatched junction bases numbered 5, after V lost 5 bases and J lost 4 bases. Germline-derived CDR1 and CDR2 are SGHTA and FQGNSA. This CDR3 spans 14 amino acids. Here the CDR3 DNA reads TGTGCCAGCAGCGACGGGACTAGCCCAGAGACCCAGTACTTC. It encodes CASSDGTSPETQYF.

The rearrangement links TRBV5-1 to TRBJ2-4; 8 bases are shared with TRBD1. This CDR3 region has 21 residues. V dropped 5 bases and J dropped 1; count of bases not matched to a gene: 23. The germline gives CDR1 SGHRS, CDR2 YFSETQ. CDR3 coding DNA: TGCGCCAGCAGTCGGGCTCCAGGGGGCAGCCACGAAGGGGTGGCCAAAAACATTCAGTACTTC. Protein: CASSRAPGGSHEGVAKNIQYF. The full variable domain, its missing parts supplied by reference TRBV5-1 and TRBJ2-4, is KAGVTQTPRYLIKTRGQQVTLSCSPISGHRSVSWYQQTPGQGLQFLFEYFSETQRNKGNFPGRFSGRQFSNSRSEMNVSTLELGDSALYLCASSRAPGGSHEGVAKNIQYFGAGTRLSVL.

This clone has only a few counts. The rearrangement uses TRBV15 and TRBJ2-7, with unresolved D. CDR1 is LNHNV, CDR2 YYDKDF, per germline (reference sequence). Trimming took 1 base from V and 0 from J, leaving 13 bases between them. This CDR3 region has 16 residues. CDR3 region: CATSRVPSFSSYEQYF. In DNA form, the CDR3 reads TGTGCCACCAGCAGAGTCCCATCGTTCAGCTCCTACGAGCAGTACTTC. The full variable domain, completed using reference TRBV15 and TRBJ2-7, is DAMVIQNPRYQVTQFGKPVTLSCSQTLNHNVMYWYQQKSSQAPKLLFHYYDKDFNNEADTPDNFQSRRPNTSFCFLDIRSPGLGDTAMYLCATSRVPSFSSYEQYFGPGTRLTVT.

The chain combines TRBV5-6 with TRBJ2-7; a weak D match, TRBD1 (6 bases). Germline-derived CDR1 and CDR2 are SGHDT and YYEEEE. The CDR3 is 15 amino acids. V was shortened by 1 base and J by 0 bases, with 11 bases between the two germline ends. This CDR3 is CASSLWGHNSYEQYF. The CDR3 region has the DNA TGTGCCAGCAGCTTGTGGGGACACAACTCCTACGAGCAGTACTTC.

This clone was detected a few times. This chain links TRBV28 with TRBJ2-7; maybe TRBD2 (6 bases). The CDR3 sequence is 18 residues long. V lost 5 bases to trimming and J lost 2 bases, with 25 bases between them. From germline, CDR1 is MDHEN and CDR2 SYDVKM. CDR3 bases: TGTGCCAGCAGTCCACCGCCCCCCGGGGTTCGGGGGACCTACGAGCAGTACTTC. It encodes CASSPPPPGVRGTYEQYF. Together with reference TRBV28 and TRBJ2-7, the CDR3 gives the full variable domain: DVKVTQSSRYLVKRTGEKVFLECVQDMDHENMFWYRQDPGLGLRLIYFSYDVKMKEKGDIPEGYSVSREKKERFSLILESASTNQTSMYLCASSPPPPGVRGTYEQYFGPGTRLTVT.

The chain uses TRBV5-6 and TRBJ2-3, with 15 bases aligning to TRBD2. The germline V gene has CDR1 SGHDT and CDR2 YYEEEE. The CDR3 has 17 amino acids. The trim removed 2 bases at V and 2 bases at J, leaving 3 bases unmatched. In DNA, the CDR3 is TGTGCCAGCAGCTTCGGACTAGCGGGAGGGGTCACAGATACGCAGTATTTT. Translation: CASSFGLAGGVTDTQYF.

This chain joins TRBV4-3 and TRBJ2-7, with D possibly being TRBD2 (6 bases). Trimming removed 4 bases from V and 3 bases from J, with 19 bases in between. The CDR3 totals 16 residues. Germline CDR1 LGHNA, CDR2 YSLEER. This CDR3 is CASSPDEGRGYYEQYF. CDR3 coding DNA: TGCGCCAGCAGCCCCGACGAGGGGCGGGGATACTACGAGCAGTACTTC.